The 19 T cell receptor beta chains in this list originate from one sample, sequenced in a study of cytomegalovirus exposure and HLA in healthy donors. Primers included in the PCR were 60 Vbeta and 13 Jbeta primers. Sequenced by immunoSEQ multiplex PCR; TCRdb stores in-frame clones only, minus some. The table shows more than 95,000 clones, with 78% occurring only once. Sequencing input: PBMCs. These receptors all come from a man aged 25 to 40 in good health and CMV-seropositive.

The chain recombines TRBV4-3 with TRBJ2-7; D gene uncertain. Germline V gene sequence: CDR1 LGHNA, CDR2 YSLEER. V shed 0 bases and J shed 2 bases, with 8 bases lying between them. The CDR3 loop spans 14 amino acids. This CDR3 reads CASSQDHRTYEQYF. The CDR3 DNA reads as TGCGCCAGCAGCCAAGATCACAGAACCTACGAGCAGTACTTC.

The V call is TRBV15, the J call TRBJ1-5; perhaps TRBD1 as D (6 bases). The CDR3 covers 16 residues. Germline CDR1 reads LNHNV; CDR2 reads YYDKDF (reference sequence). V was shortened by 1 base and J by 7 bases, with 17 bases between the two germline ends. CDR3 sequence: CATSRGKETGVQPQHF. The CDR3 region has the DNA TGTGCCACCAGCAGAGGCAAAGAGACAGGAGTGCAGCCCCAGCATTTT.

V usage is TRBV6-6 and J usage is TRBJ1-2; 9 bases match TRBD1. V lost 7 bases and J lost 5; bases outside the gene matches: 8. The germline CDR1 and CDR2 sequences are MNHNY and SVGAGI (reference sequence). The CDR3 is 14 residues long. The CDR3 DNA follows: TGTGCCAGCAACACAAGGACAGGGGATTATGGCTACACCTTC. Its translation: CASNTRTGDYGYTF.

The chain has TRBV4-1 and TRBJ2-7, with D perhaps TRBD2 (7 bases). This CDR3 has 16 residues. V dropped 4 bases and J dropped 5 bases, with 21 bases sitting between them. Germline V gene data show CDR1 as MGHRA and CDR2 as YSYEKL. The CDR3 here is CASSRPERGGQNEQYF. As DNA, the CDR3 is TGCGCCAGCAGCCGGCCGGAGAGGGGGGGCCAGAACGAGCAGTACTTC.

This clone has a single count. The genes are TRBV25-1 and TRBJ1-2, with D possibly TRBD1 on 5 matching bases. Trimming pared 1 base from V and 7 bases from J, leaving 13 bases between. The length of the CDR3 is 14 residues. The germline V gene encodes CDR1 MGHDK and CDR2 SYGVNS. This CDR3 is CASSEWQTVRGYTF. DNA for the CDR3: TGTGCCAGCAGTGAATGGCAGACAGTTCGTGGCTACACCTTC.

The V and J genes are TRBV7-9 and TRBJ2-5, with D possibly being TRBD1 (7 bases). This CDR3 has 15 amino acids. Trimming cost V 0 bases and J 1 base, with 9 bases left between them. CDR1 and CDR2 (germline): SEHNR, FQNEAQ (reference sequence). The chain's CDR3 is CASSLAQGGQETQYF. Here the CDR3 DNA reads TGTGCCAGCAGCTTAGCCCAGGGGGGCCAAGAGACCCAGTACTTC.

The CDR3 DNA sequence: TGCAGTGCTCAGGACAGGCCGCGCAAGTACTTC. This codes for CSAQDRPRKYF. The chain joins TRBV20-1 to TRBJ2-7; TRBD1 agrees at 7 bases. V lost 5 bases to trimming and J lost 11 bases; unmatched junction nucleotides: 9. The CDR3 is 11 residues long. Germline CDR1 and CDR2: DFQATT and SNEGSKA (reference sequence).

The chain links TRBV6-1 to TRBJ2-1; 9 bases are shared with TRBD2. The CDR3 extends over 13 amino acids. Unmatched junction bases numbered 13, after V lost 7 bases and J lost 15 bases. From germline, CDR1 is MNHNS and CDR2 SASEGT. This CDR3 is CASTGTSFGGGFF. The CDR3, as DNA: TGTGCCAGCACAGGGACTAGCTTCGGGGGCGGGTTCTTC.

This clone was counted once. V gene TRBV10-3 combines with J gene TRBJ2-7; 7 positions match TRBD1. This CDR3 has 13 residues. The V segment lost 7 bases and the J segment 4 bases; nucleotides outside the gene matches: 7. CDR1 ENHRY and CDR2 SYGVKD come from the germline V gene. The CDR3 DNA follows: TGTGCCATCAAACGGGACAGCAGGTACGAGCAGTACTTC. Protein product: CAIKRDSRYEQYF.

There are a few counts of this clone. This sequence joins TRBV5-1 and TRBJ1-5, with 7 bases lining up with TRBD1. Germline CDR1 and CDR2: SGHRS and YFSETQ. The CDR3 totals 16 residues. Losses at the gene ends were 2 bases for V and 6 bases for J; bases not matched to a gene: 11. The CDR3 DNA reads TGCGCCAGCAGCTTTGCCTCAGACAGGGACGTTCAGCCCCAGCATTTT. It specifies CASSFASDRDVQPQHF.

For the CDR3, the DNA is TGTGCCAGCAGTGGTCCGTATCAGTTCTTC. It specifies CASSGPYQFF. V is TRBV25-1 and J is TRBJ2-1; D ambiguous. Trimming removed 4 bases from V and 13 bases from J, with 8 bases in between. Germline loops: CDR1 MGHDK, CDR2 SYGVNS. The CDR3 sequence is 10 residues long.

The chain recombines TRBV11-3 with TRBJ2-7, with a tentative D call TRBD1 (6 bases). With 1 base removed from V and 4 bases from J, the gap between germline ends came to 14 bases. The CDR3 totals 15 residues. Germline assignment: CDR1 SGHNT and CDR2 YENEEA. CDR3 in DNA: TGTGCCAGCAGCTTAGGGTCAGGGGAATGGTACGAGCAGTACTTC. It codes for CASSLGSGEWYEQYF.

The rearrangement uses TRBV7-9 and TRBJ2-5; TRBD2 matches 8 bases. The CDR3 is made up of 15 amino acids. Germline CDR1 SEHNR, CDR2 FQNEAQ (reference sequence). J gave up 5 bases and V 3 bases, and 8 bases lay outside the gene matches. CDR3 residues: CASSFWMSGSETQYF. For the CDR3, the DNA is TGTGCCAGCAGCTTCTGGATGAGCGGGAGTGAGACCCAGTACTTC. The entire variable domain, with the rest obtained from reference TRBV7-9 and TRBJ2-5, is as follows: DTGVSQNPRHKITKRGQNVTFRCDPISEHNRLYWYRQTLGQGPEFLTYFQNEAQLEKSRLLSDRFSAERPKGSFSTLEIQRTEQGDSAMYLCASSFWMSGSETQYFGPGTRLLVL.

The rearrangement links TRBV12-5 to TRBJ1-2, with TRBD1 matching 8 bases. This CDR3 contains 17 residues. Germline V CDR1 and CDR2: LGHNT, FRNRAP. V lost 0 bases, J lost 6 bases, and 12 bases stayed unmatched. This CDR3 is CASGLVLQGADFHGYTF. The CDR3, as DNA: TGTGCTAGTGGTTTGGTCCTTCAGGGGGCCGATTTCCATGGCTACACCTTC.

The CDR3 loop reads CASSQDLASMLPEQYF. For the CDR3, the DNA is TGTGCCAGCAGCCAAGATCTTGCTAGTATGTTGCCCGAGCAGTACTTC. The chain joins TRBV4-2 to TRBJ2-7; D ambiguous. Germline V gene data show CDR1 as LGHNA and CDR2 as YNFKEQ. This CDR3 spans 16 amino acids. The V end lost 0 bases, the J end lost 6 bases, and 18 bases lay between the germline ends.

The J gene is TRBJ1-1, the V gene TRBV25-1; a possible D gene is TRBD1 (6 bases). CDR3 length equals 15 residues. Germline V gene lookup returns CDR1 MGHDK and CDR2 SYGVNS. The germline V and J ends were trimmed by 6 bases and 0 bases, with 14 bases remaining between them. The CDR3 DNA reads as TGTGCCAGCAGCCTGGTAAAGGGGGTGAACACTGAAGCTTTCTTT. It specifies CASSLVKGVNTEAFF.

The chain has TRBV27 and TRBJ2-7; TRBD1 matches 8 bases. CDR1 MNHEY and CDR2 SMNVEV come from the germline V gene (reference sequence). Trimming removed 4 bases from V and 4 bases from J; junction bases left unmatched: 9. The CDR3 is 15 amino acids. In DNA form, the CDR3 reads TGTGCCAGCAGTTCCTTGACAGGGGAGAGGTACGAGCAGTACTTC. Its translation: CASSSLTGERYEQYF.

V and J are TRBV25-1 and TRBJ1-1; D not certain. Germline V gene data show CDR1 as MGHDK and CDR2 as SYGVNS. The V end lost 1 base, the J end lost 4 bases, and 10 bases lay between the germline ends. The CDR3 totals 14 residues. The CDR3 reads CASSESGLFTEAFF. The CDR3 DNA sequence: TGTGCCAGCAGTGAATCTGGCCTCTTCACTGAAGCTTTCTTT.

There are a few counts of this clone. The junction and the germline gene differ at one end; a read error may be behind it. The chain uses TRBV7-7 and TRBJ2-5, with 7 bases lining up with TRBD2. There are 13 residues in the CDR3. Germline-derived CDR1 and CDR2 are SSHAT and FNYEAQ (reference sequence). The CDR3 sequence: CASSLEGRGTQYF. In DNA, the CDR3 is TGTGCTAGCAGCTTAGAAGGGAGGGGGACCCAGTACTTC.